This section outlines one T cell receptor (beta chain) sequence together with its context. How the authors handled the data: Amplification of reference gene primers was used by the study to estimate nucleated cell counts. Using immunoSEQ multiplex PCR, the repertoire was profiled, and TCRdb retains in-frame clones only, with some absent. V, J and clone size are those of that table, while D and trimming were read from the DNA. The sample has under 250,000 clones, around nine tenths seen once; the top ten hold less than 3.5%. The CDR3 extends over 14 amino acids. Germline V CDR1 and CDR2: SGHRS, YFSETQ. V lost 3 bases and J lost 1, with 8 bases in between. This entry is derived from a study of blood T cell repertoires in COVID-19. Study overall: Sites across the United States, Italy and Spain contributed samples from acute and convalescent COVID-19. T cells, B-cell-depleted T cells, or PBMCs supplied cDNA or gDNA.

V usage is TRBV5-1 and J usage is TRBJ1-3; the D is unclear. Sequencing was carried out using peripheral blood. This sequence originates from a woman aged 55-69 years with acute or convalescent COVID-19. CDR3 sequence (DNA): TGCGCCAGCAGCTCGGGGAGTTCTGGAAACACCATATATTTT. Protein sequence: CASSSGSSGNTIYF.